Described below is a single T cell receptor beta chain sequence and its context. Libraries were prepared by immunoSEQ multiplex PCR; TCRdb keeps only in-frame clonotypes and omits some of them. The repertoire has about 96,000 clones, approximately 93% of them found once; the top ten carry approximately 7.9%. The CDR3 has 15 amino acids. The V segment lost 6 bases and the J segment 7 bases; nucleotides outside the gene matches: 12. The germline V gene has CDR1 MNHEY and CDR2 SVGAGI. This sample was included in a study of control samples from healthy donors and cancer patients. V is TRBV6-5 and J is TRBJ1-2; the match to TRBD1 covers 9 bases. The receptor was derived from a man between 18 and 35 years old in good health. Sequenced: blood. CDR3 region: CASRPTGQGSGGYTF. CDR3 DNA sequence: TGTGCCAGCAGACCCACGGGACAGGGATCGGGTGGCTACACCTTC.